This T cell receptor beta chain emerged from a study of T-cell memory formation after mild COVID-19. TCRdb processed the 5' RACE reads anew with MiXCR; each CDR3 protein has one entry. The sample lists 400,000 to 450,000 distinct CDR3 sequences; approximately 18% were seen once. Study outcomes and limitations: Clones that contracted from day 15 to 85 were balanced CD4/CD8, while later expanders leaned CD4+.

This clonotype was seen many times. The antigen is unknown. CDR1 SEHNR and CDR2 FQNEAQ come from the germline V gene (reference sequence). V was clipped by 1 base and J by 1 base, with 7 bases between them. The CDR3 has 14 residues. The sample consisted of PBMCs or a T cell subset sorted from them (not recorded which). The rearrangement uses TRBV7-9 and TRBJ1-1; D ambiguous. The sequence was obtained from a man aged 18 to 35 who had mild COVID-19 (a few samples of this study predate the infection). Cell type and time point are not known. The CDR3: CASSLGGSNTEAFF. As DNA, the CDR3 is TGTGCCAGCAGCTTAGGAGGGTCGAACACTGAAGCTTTCTTT.